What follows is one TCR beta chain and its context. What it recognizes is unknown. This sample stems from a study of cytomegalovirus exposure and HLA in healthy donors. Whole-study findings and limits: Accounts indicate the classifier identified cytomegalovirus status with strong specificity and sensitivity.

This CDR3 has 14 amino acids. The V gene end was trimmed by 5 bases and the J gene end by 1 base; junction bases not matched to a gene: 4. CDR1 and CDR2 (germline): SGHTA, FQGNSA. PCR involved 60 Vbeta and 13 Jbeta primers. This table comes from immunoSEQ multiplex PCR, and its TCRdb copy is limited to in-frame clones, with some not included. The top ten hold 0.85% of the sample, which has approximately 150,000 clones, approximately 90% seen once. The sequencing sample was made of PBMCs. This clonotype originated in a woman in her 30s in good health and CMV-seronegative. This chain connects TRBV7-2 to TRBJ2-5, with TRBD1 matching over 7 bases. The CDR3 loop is CASSLDRAQETQYF. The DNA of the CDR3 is TGTGCCAGCAGCCTTGACAGGGCCCAAGAGACCCAGTACTTC.